Included here is one TCR beta chain sequence, with context. The antigen is undetermined. Other nucleotide sequences in the sample specify the same CDR3. It was CD45RO-negative cells, positively selected for CCR7, that made up naive CD8 cells, with terminally differentiated effector memory CD45RA+ cells excluded. This sample stems from a study of shared clonotypes between healthy human individuals. J gave up 6 bases and V 6 bases, and 0 bases lay outside the gene matches. The CDR3 consists of 12 residues. Germline CDR1 and CDR2: MNHNS and SASEGT. General study findings and limits: Lower generation probabilities were found for non-shared clonotypes than for those shared by all four donors.

TCRdb keeps only in-frame clones here, not all; method: immunoSEQ multiplex PCR. In the table there are 2 million to 2.5 million clones, about 93% of which are singletons. Sequencing was performed on naive CD8+ T cells from PBMCs. The rearrangement links TRBV6-1 to TRBJ1-5, with 9 nucleotides matching TRBD1. This receptor was obtained from a young man in good health. Some clones in this sample may be carry-over from other donors' samples. CDR3 in amino acids: CASRDRGQPQHF. The CDR3 DNA sequence: TGTGCCAGCAGGGACAGGGGTCAGCCCCAGCATTTT.